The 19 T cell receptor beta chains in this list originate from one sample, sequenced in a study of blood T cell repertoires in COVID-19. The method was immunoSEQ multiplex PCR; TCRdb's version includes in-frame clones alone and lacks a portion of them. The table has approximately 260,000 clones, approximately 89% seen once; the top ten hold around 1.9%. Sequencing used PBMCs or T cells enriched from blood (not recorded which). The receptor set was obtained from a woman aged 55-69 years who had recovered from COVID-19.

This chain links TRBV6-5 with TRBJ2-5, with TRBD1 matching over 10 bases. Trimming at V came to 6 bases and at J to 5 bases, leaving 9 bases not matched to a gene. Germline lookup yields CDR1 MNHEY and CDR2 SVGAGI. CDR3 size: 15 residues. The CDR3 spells CASSFQWGQGETQYF. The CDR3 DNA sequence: TGTGCCAGCAGCTTCCAATGGGGACAGGGGGAGACCCAGTACTTC.

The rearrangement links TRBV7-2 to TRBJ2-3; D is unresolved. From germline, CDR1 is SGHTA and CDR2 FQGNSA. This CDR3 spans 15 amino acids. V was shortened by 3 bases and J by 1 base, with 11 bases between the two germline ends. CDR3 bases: TGTGCCAGCAGCTTGGTTGTTAGTGGCACAGATACGCAGTATTTT. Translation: CASSLVVSGTDTQYF. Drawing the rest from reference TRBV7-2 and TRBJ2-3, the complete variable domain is GAGVSQSPSNKVTEKGKDVELRCDPISGHTALYWYRQSLGQGLEFLIYFQGNSAPDKSGLPSDRFSAERTGGSVSTLTIQRTQQEDSAVYLCASSLVVSGTDTQYFGPGTRLTVL.

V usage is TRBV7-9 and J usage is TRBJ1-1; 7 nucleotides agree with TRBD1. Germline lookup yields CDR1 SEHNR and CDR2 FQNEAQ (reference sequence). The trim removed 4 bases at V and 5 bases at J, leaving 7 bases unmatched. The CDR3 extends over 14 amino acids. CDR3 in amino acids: CASSSQGRSTEAFF. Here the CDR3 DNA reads TGTGCCAGCAGCTCACAGGGGAGGAGTACTGAAGCTTTCTTT.

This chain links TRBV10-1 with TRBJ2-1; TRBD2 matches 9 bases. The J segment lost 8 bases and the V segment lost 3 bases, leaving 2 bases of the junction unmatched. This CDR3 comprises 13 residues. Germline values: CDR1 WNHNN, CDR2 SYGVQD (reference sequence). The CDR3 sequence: CASSEIAGDEQFF. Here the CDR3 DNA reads TGCGCCAGCAGTGAAATAGCGGGAGATGAGCAGTTCTTC.

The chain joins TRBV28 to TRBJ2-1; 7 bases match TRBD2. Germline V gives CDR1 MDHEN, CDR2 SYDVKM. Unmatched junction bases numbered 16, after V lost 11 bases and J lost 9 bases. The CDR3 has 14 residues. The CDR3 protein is CAGKGRGSVAEQFF. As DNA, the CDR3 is TGTGCCGGTAAGGGGCGGGGGTCTGTTGCTGAGCAGTTCTTC.

CDR3 in amino acids: CASSLGAGDTQYF. The CDR3 region has the DNA TGTGCCAGCAGTTTGGGGGCAGGAGATACGCAGTATTTT. The chain recombines TRBV28 with TRBJ2-3; D is perhaps TRBD1 (6 bases). Germline V gives CDR1 MDHEN, CDR2 SYDVKM. The V end lost 3 bases, the J end lost 5 bases, and 9 bases lay between the germline ends. CDR3 length: 13 residues.

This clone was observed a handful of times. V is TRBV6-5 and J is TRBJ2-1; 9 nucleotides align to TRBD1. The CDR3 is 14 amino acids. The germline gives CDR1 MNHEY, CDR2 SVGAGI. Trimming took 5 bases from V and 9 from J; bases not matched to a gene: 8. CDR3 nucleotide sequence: TGTGCCAGCAGTCTCCGGGACAGGGTCCCTGAGCAGTTCTTC. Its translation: CASSLRDRVPEQFF.

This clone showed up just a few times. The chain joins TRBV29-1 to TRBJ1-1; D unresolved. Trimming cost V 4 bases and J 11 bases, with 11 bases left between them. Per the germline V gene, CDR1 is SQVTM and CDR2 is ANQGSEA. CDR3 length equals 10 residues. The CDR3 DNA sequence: TGCAGCGTTGCCGACATAACGGCTTTCTTT. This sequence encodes CSVADITAFF.

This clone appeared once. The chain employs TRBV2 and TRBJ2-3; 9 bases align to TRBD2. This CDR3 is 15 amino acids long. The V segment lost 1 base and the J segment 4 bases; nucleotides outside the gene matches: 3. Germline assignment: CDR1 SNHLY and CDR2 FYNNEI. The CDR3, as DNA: TGTGCCAGCAGTGAAGGAGCGGGAGGTCCAGATACGCAGTATTTT. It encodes CASSEGAGGPDTQYF.

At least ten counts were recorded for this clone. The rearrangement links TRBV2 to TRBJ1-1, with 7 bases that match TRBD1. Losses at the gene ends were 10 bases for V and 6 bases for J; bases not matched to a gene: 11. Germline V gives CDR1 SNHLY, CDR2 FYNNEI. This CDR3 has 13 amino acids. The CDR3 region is CATNDVGGPEAFF. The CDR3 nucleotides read TGTGCCACGAATGATGTAGGGGGCCCTGAAGCTTTCTTT.

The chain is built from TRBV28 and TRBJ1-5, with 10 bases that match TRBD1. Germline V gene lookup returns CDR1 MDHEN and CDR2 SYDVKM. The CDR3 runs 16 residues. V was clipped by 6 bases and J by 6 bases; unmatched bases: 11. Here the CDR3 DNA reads TGTGCCAGCAGGGGACAGGGGTCCCACAATTTTCAGCCCCAGCATTTT. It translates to CASRGQGSHNFQPQHF.

CDR3 region: CASRGTPSEQYF. CDR3 DNA: TGTGCCAGCAGAGGTACACCTAGCGAGCAGTACTTC. This chain connects TRBV11-2 to TRBJ2-7; D uncertain. The CDR3 has 12 amino acids. CDR1 SGHAT and CDR2 FQNNGV come from the germline V gene. The germline V and J ends were trimmed by 6 bases and 6 bases, with 12 bases remaining between them.

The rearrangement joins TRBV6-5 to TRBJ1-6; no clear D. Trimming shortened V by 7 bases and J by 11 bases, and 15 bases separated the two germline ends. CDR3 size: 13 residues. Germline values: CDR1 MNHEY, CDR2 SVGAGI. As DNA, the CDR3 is TGTGCCAGCACCGAGCGGGCCCCGGCACCCCTCCACTTT. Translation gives CASTERAPAPLHF.

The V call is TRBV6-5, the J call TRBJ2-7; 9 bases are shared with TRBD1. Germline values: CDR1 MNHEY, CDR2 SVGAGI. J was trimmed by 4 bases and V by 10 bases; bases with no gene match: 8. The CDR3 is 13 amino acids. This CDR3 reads CATRPGQGYEQYF. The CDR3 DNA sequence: TGTGCCACCAGACCGGGACAGGGATACGAGCAGTACTTC.

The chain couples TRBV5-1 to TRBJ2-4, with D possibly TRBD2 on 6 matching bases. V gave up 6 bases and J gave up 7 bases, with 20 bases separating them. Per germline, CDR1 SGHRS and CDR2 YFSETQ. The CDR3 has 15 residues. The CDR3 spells CASTRGGAPFNIQYF. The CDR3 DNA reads TGCGCCAGCACCCGAGGCGGGGCGCCTTTTAACATTCAGTACTTC.

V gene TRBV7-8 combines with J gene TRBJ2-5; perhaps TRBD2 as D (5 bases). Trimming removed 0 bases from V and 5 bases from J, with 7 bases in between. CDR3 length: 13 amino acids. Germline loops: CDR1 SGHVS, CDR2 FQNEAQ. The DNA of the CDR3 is TGTGCCAGCAGCTTAGCCTGGAGGGAGACCCAGTACTTC. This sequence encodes CASSLAWRETQYF.

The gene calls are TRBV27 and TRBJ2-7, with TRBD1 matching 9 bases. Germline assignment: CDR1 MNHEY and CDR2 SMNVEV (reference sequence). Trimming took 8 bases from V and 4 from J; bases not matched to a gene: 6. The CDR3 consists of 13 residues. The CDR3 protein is CASQGQGYYEQYF. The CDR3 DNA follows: TGTGCCAGCCAAGGACAGGGGTATTACGAGCAGTACTTC.

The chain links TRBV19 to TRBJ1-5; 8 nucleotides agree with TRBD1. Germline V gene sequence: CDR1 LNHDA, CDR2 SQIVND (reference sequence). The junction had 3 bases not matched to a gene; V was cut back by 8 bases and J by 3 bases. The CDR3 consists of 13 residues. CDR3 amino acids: CASQDRVNQPQHF. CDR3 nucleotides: TGTGCCAGTCAGGACAGGGTCAATCAGCCCCAGCATTTT.

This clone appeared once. The CDR3 loop is CASSQTGKDSPLHF. CDR3 sequence (DNA): TGTGCCAGCAGCCAGACAGGGAAGGATTCACCCCTCCACTTT. The chain carries TRBV9 and TRBJ1-6; 7 positions agree with TRBD1. CDR1 and CDR2 from the germline V gene are SGDLS and YYNGEE. The CDR3 has 14 residues. V shed 4 bases, J shed 8 bases, and the junction held 6 bases outside the gene matches.